The sample holds a few counts of the clone carrying this T cell receptor (beta chain). Germline values: CDR1 SGDLS, CDR2 YYNGEE. V gave up 0 bases and J gave up 7 bases, with 8 bases separating them. The CDR3 spans 13 residues. In TCRdb, the RT-PCR reads were re-called with MiXCR into one record per CDR3 protein. The sample carries 500,000 to 550,000 distinct CDR3 sequences, roughly a quarter recorded once. This entry comes from a study of response to subunit inactivated influenza vaccine. Another study also made use of these data, one on T cells expressing NK-cell markers. That report adds: With UMIs, 5'RACE template switching was used to make TCR beta cDNA. It was sorted CD3+CD56+NKG2C+, CD3+CD56+NKG2C- and CD3+CD56-NKG2C+ T cells that supplied the TCR beta repertoires. With respect to HCMV, seven of the eight sequenced donors were seropositive, and one was seronegative. Dominance of the CD3+CD56-NKG2C+ fraction by these clonotypes also held in a handful of donors.

The receptor was isolated from a man in his fifties who received an inactivated influenza vaccine. Here the sequenced sample was CD4+ T cells sorted from PBMCs, taken 12 days after vaccination. V gene TRBV9 combines with J gene TRBJ2-1; D unresolved. The CDR3 sequence is CASSVGSRNEQFF. In nucleotides, the CDR3 is TGTGCCAGCAGCGTAGGTAGCAGAAATGAGCAGTTCTTC.